A selection of T cell receptor beta chains follows, all from one sample in a study of cytomegalovirus exposure and HLA in healthy donors. Repertoires were generated with immunoSEQ multiplex PCR, while TCRdb's copy carries only in-frame clones and drops some. The sample lists tens of thousands of clones; approximately 71% were seen once. Sequencing used PBMCs. The receptors originated from a man in his forties or fifties in good health and CMV-seronegative. The CDR3 runs from the conserved cysteine through the conserved F or W. Fields, in order: clone size, J gene, D gene, V gene, CDR3 DNA, CDR3 protein. A D gene is named only where the DNA matches it firmly. Clone size is not always given. Where it is, it says once, few, many or a class for expanded clones.

>NA|TRBJ1-3|TRBD1|TRBV9
TGTGCCAGCAGCGCCGGGACAGGGTCTGGAAACACCATATATTTT
CASSAGTGSGNTIYF
>NA|TRBJ2-7|NA|TRBV7-9
TGTGCCAGCACCCTAAGGACAAGACCCTACGAGCAGTACTTC
CASTLRTRPYEQYF
>NA|TRBJ2-3|TRBD2|TRBV7-9
TGTGCCAGCAGCTTAGCGAGGCGGGGGGGCCTGGATACGCAGTATTTT
CASSLARRGGLDTQYF
>few|TRBJ1-4|TRBD1|TRBV19
TGTGCCAGTAGTACTGACAGGGGGACGAAGAAACTGTTTTTT
CASSTDRGTKKLFF
>few|TRBJ1-5|NA|TRBV19
TGTGCCAGTAGTATAGGCCAGATACATCAGCCCCAGCATTTT
CASSIGQIHQPQHF
>few|TRBJ1-2|NA|TRBV6-1
TGTGCCAGCACCCTTTCGGGGGGGAGTTATGGCTACACCTTC
CASTLSGGSYGYTF
>NA|TRBJ2-1|NA|TRBV19
TGTGCCAGTAGTATACCCGCCGGGGATGAGCAGTTCTTC
CASSIPAGDEQFF
>NA|TRBJ2-7|TRBD1|TRBV30
TGTGCCTGGAGGGACAGGGGGCTGGGTAGGAAGTACTTC
CAWRDRGLGRKYF
>NA|TRBJ1-1|TRBD1|TRBV9
TGTGCCAGCAGCGTAGGGGGACAGGGGATCCAGAACACTGAAGCTTTCTTT
CASSVGGQGIQNTEAFF
>NA|TRBJ1-1|NA|TRBV10-3
TGTGCCATCAGTGAGAGCGTAGTGGGGGGAACTGAAGCTTTCTTT
CAISESVVGGTEAFF
>NA|TRBJ2-3|NA|TRBV9
TGTGCCAGCAGCGTAGGGGCATCTGGCACAGATACGCAGTATTTT
CASSVGASGTDTQYF
>NA|TRBJ2-2|TRBD1|TRBV29-1
TGCAGCGTTGATGCCGGGACAGCCTACGCGAACACCGGGGAGCTGTTTTTT
CSVDAGTAYANTGELFF
>NA|TRBJ1-6|NA|TRBV4-1
TGCGCCAGCAGCCCTCTTCTGAGCTCCTATAATTCACCCCTCCACTTT
CASSPLLSSYNSPLHF
>once|TRBJ1-4|NA|TRBV13
TGTGCCAGCAGCTTGGGACGCGGGGGTAGCGTGGCAACTAATGAAAAACTGTTTTTT
CASSLGRGGSVATNEKLFF
>NA|TRBJ1-6|NA|TRBV5-4
TGTGCCAGCACCCCGGGGGGTCGCTATAATTCACCCCTCCACTTT
CASTPGGRYNSPLHF
>NA|TRBJ1-2|NA|TRBV7-9
TGTGCCAGCAGTTTCCAGCTGGACACTAACTATGGCTACACCTTC
CASSFQLDTNYGYTF
>NA|TRBJ1-5|NA|TRBV29-1
TGCAGCGTTGCAGGGTCGAGCAATCAGCCCCAGCATTTT
CSVAGSSNQPQHF